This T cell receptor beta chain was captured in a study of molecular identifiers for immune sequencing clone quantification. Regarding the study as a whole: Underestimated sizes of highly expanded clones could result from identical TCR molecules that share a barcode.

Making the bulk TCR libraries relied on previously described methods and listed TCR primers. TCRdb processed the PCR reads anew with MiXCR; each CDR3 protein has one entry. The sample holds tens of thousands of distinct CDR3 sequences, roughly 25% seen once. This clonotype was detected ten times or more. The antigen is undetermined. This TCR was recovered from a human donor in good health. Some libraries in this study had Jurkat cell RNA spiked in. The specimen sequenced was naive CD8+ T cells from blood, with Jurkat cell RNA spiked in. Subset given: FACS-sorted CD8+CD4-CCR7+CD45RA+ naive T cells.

The CDR3 loop is CASSWDSGRAFDNEQFF. The CDR3 bases are TGTGCCAGCAGTTGGGATAGCGGGAGGGCCTTTGACAATGAGCAGTTCTTC. This chain uses TRBV25-1 with TRBJ2-1; 11 bases fit TRBD2. J gave up 5 bases and V 5 bases, and 11 bases lay outside the gene matches. Per germline, CDR1 MGHDK and CDR2 SYGVNS. The CDR3 runs 17 residues. The full variable domain, completed using reference TRBV25-1 and TRBJ2-1, is EADIYQTPRYLVIGTGKKITLECSQTMGHDKMYWYQQDPGMELHLIHYSYGVNSTEKGDLSSESTVSRIRTEHFPLTLESARPSHTSQYLCASSWDSGRAFDNEQFFGPGTRLTVL.